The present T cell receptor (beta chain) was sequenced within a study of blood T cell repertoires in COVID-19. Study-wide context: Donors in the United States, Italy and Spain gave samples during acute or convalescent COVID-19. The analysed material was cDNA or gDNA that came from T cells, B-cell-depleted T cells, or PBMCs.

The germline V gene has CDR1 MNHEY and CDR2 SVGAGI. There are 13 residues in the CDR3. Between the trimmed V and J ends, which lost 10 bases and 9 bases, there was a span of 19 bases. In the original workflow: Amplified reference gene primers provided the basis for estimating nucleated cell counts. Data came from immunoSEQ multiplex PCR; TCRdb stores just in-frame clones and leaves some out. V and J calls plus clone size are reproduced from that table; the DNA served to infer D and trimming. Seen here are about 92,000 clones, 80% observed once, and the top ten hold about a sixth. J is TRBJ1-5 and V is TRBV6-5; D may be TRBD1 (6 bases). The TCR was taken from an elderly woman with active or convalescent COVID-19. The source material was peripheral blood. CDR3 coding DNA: TGTGCCACCTCAGACAGGCGCGGCGGGCCCCAGCATTTT. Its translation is CATSDRRGGPQHF.